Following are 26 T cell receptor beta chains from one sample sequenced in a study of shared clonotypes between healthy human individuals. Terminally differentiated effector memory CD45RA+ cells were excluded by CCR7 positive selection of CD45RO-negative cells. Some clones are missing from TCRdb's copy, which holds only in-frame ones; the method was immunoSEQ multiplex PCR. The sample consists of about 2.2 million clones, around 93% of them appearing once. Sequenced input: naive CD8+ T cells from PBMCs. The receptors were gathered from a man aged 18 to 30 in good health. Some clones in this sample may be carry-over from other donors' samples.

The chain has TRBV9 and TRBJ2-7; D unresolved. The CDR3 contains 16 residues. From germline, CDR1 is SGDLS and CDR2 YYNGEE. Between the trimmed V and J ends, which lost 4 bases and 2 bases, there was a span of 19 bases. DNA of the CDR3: TGTGCCAGCAGCCTTCCCGTTGCGTCACCTGCCTACGAGCAGTACTTC. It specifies CASSLPVASPAYEQYF.

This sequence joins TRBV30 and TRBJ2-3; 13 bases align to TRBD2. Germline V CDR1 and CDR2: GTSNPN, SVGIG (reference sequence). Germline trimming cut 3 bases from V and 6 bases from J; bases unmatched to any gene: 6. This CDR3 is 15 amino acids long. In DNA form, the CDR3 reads TGTGCCTGGAGACTAGCGGGAGGGCCGGGGGATACGCAGTATTTT. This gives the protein CAWRLAGGPGDTQYF.

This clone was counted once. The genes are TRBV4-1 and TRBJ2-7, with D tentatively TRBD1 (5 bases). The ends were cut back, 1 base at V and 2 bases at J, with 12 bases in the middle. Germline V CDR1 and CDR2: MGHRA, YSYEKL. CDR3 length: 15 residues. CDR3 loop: CASSQGTPGPYEQYF. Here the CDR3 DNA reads TGCGCCAGCAGCCAAGGGACACCCGGCCCCTACGAGCAGTACTTC.

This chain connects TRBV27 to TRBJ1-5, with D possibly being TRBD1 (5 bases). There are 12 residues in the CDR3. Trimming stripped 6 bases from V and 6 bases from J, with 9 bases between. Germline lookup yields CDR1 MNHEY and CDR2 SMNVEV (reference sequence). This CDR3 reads CASSAGGQPQHF. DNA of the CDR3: TGTGCCAGCAGCGCCGGGGGTCAGCCCCAGCATTTT.

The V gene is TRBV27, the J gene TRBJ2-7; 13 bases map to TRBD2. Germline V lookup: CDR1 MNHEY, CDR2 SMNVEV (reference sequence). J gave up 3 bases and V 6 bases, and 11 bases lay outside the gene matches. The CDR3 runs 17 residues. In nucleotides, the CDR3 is TGTGCCAGCAGCCCGACGGCGGGACTAGCGGGGAACTACGAGCAGTACTTC. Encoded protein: CASSPTAGLAGNYEQYF.

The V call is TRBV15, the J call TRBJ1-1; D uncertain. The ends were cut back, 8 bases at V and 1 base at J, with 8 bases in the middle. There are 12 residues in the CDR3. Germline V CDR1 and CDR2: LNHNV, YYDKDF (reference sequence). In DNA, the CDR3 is TGTGCCACCCACGGCGGGAACACTGAAGCTTTCTTT. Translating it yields CATHGGNTEAFF.

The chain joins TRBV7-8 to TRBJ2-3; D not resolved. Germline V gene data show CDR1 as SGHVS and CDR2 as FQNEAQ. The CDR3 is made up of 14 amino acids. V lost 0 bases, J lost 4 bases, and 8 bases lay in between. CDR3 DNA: TGTGCCAGCAGCTTAGCGGGGTCGCCAGATACGCAGTATTTT. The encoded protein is CASSLAGSPDTQYF.

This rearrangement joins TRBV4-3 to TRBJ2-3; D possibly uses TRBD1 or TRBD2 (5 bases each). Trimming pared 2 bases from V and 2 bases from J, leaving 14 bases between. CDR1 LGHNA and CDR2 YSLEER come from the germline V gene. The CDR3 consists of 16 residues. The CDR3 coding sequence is TGCGCCAGCAGCCAATACGGGACCGAACTCACAGATACGCAGTATTTT. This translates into CASSQYGTELTDTQYF.

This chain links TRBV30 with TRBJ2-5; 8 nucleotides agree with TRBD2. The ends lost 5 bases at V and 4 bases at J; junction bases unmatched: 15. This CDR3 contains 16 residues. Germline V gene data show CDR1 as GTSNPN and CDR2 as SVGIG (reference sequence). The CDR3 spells CAWGLSGTPWGETQYF. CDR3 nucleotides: TGTGCCTGGGGGCTTAGCGGGACTCCGTGGGGAGAGACCCAGTACTTC.

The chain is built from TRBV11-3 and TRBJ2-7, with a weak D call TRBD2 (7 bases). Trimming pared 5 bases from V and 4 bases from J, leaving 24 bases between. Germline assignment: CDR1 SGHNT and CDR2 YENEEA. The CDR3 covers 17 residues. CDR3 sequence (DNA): TGTGCCAGCAGCACCAGCTCGGGGGCGGGAGAGCCTTACGAGCAGTACTTC. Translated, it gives CASSTSSGAGEPYEQYF.

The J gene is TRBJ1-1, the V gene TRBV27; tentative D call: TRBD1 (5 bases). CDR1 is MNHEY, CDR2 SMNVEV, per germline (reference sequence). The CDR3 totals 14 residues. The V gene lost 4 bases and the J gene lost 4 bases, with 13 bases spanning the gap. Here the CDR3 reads CASSSQGDSTEAFF. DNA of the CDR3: TGTGCCAGCAGTTCGCAGGGTGATAGCACTGAAGCTTTCTTT.

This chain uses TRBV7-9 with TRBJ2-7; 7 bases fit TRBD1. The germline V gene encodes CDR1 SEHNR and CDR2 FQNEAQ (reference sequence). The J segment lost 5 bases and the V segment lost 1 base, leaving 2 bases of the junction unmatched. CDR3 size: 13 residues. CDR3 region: CASSLEGGDEQYF. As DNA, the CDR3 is TGTGCCAGCAGCTTAGAAGGGGGCGACGAGCAGTACTTC.

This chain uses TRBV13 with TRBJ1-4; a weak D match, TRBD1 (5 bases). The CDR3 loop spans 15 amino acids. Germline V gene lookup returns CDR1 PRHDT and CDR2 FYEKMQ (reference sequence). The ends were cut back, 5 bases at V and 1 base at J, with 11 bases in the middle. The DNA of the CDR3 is TGTGCCAGCAGCATCCGGGACGGAACTAATGAAAAACTGTTTTTT. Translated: CASSIRDGTNEKLFF.

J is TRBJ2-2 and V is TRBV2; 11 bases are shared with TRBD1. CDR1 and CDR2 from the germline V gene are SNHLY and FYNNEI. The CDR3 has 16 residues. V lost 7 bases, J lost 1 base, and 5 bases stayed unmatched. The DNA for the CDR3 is TGTGCCAGCATGTGGACAGGGGGCTTGAACACCGGGGAGCTGTTTTTT. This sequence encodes CASMWTGGLNTGELFF.

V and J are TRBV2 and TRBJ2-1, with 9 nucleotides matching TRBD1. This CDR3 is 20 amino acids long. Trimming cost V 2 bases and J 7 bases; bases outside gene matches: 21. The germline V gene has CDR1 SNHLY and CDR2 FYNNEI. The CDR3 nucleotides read TGTGCCAGCAGTGAAACTTATCCGGGACAGGGTGTCTCGGGTAGAAATGAGCAGTTCTTC. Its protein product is CASSETYPGQGVSGRNEQFF.

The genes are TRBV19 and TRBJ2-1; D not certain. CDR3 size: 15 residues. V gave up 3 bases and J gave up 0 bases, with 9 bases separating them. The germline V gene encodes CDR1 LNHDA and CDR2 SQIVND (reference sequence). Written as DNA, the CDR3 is TGTGCCAGTAGTATGGGTACTCTCTCCTACAATGAGCAGTTCTTC. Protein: CASSMGTLSYNEQFF.

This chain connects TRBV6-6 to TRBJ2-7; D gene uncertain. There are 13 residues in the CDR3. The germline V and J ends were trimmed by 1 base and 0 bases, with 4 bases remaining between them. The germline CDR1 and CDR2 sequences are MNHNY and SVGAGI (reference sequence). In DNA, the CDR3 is TGTGCCAGCAGTTACTACGGCTCCTACGAGCAGTACTTC. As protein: CASSYYGSYEQYF.

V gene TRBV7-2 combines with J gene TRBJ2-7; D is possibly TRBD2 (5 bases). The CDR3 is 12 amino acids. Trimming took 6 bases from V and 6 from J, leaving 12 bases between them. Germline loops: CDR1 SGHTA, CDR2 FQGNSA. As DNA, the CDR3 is TGTGCCAGCAGAGTTAGCGCGGGCGAGCAGTACTTC. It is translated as CASRVSAGEQYF.

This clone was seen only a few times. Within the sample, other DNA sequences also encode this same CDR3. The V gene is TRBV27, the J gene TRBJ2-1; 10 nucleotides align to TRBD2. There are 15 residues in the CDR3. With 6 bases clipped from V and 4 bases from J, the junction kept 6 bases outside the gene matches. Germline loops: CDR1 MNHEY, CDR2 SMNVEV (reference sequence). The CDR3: CASSSGTSAYNEQFF. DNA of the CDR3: TGTGCCAGCAGCTCCGGGACTAGCGCATACAATGAGCAGTTCTTC.

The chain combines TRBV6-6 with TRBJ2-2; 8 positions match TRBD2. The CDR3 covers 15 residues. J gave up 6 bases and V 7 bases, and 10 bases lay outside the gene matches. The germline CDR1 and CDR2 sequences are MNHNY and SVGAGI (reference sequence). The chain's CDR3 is CASTNDGRGPGELFF. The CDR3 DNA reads TGTGCCAGCACCAACGACGGGAGGGGCCCCGGGGAGCTGTTTTTT.

This CDR3 is CASSTRAETTYEQYF. The DNA of the CDR3 is TGTGCCAGCAGCACACGCGCGGAGACGACCTACGAGCAGTACTTC. The V and J genes are TRBV9 and TRBJ2-7; no firm D call. The germline V and J ends were trimmed by 4 bases and 2 bases, with 16 bases remaining between them. Germline V lookup: CDR1 SGDLS, CDR2 YYNGEE. This CDR3 has 15 amino acids.

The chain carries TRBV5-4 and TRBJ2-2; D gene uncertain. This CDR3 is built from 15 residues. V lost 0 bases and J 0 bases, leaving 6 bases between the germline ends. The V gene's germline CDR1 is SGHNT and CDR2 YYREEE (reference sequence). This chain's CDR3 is CASSLGPSNTGELFF. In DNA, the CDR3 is TGTGCCAGCAGCTTGGGACCATCGAACACCGGGGAGCTGTTTTTT.

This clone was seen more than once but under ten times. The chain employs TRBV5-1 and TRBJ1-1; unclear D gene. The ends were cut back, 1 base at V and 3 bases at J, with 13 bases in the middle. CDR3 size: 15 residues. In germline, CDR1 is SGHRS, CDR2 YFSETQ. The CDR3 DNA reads TGCGCCAGCAGCTTGAGGCCTCCCGGGGACACTGAAGCTTTCTTT. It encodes CASSLRPPGDTEAFF.

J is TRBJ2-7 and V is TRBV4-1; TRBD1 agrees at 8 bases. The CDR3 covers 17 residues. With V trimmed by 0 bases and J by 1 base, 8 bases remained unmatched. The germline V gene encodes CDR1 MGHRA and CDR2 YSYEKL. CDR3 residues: CASSQDRQGATSYEQYF. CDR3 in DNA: TGCGCCAGCAGCCAAGATCGGCAGGGGGCCACATCCTACGAGCAGTACTTC.

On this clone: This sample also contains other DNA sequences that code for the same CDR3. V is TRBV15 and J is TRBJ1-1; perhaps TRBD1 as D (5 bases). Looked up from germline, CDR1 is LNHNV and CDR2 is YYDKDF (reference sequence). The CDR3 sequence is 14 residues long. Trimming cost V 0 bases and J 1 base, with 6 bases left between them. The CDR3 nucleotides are TGTGCCACCAGCAGAGATAGGGGGAACACTGAAGCTTTCTTT. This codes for CATSRDRGNTEAFF.

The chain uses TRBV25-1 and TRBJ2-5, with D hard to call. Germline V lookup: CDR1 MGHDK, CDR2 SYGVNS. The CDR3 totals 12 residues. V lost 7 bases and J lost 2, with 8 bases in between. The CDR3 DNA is TGTGCCAGCACCAGCGTACAAGAGACCCAGTACTTC. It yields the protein CASTSVQETQYF. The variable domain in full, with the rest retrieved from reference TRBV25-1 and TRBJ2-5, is EADIYQTPRYLVIGTGKKITLECSQTMGHDKMYWYQQDPGMELHLIHYSYGVNSTEKGDLSSESTVSRIRTEHFPLTLESARPSHTSQYLCASTSVQETQYFGPGTRLLVL.